This TCR beta chain was captured by sequencing in a study of molecular identifiers for immune sequencing clone quantification. TCRdb ran MiXCR on the PCR reads and lists one entry per CDR3 protein. Of hundreds of thousands of distinct CDR3 sequences listed, over 25% were seen once; the top ten hold about 0.78%. The germline V gene encodes CDR1 DFQATT and CDR2 SNEGSKA (reference sequence). J gave up 6 bases and V 5 bases, and 6 bases lay outside the gene matches. The CDR3 contains 13 residues. Sequenced: naive CD8+ T cells from blood, with Jurkat cell RNA spiked in. Subset of the sample: FACS-sorted CD8+CD4-CCR7+CD45RA+ naive T cells. The rearrangement uses TRBV20-1 and TRBJ2-1; 8 positions match TRBD1. The receptor comes from a human donor in good health. Some libraries in this study had Jurkat cell RNA spiked in. CDR3 nucleotides: TGCAGTGCTTCGGACAGGGCCTGCAATGAGCAGTTCTTC. Translated, it gives CSASDRACNEQFF.